Here is one TCR beta chain with its context. This entry belongs to a study of identifying expanded T cells in peripheral blood. The CDR3 consists of 13 residues. Trimming removed 1 base from V and 4 bases from J, with 6 bases in between. Germline V gene sequence: CDR1 SGHTA, CDR2 FQGNSA. TCRdb's table, derived via immunoSEQ multiplex PCR, lists solely in-frame clones and lacks some. This table has 50,000 to 65,000 clones, approximately 82% appearing once. This clonotype originated in a person aged 18 to 69 in good health. The chain has TRBV7-2 and TRBJ2-3, with D unclear. Source material: blood. CDR3 region: CASSLVRADTQYF. The CDR3 coding sequence is TGTGCCAGCAGCTTAGTTCGAGCAGATACGCAGTATTTT.